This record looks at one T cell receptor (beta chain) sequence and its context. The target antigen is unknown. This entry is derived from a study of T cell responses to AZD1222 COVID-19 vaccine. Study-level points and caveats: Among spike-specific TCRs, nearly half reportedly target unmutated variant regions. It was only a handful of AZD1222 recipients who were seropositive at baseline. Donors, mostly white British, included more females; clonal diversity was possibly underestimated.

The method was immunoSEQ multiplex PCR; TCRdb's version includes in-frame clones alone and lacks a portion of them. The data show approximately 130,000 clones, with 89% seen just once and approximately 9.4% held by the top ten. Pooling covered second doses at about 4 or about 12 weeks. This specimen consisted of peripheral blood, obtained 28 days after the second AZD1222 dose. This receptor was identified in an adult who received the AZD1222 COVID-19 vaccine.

The CDR3 region has the DNA TGCGCCAGCAGCCAAGGAGTACAGGGCGTTGGGCCCCAGCATTTT. Translated: CASSQGVQGVGPQHF. The J gene is TRBJ1-5, the V gene TRBV4-3, with a weak D call TRBD1 (6 bases). Deletions cut 1 base from V and 9 bases from J, with 16 bases between. CDR1 LGHNA and CDR2 YSLEER come from the germline V gene. This CDR3 contains 15 residues.